The source of this T cell receptor beta chain is a study of T cell repertoires in cytomegalovirus infection. Looked up from germline, CDR1 is DFQATT and CDR2 is SNEGSKA (reference sequence). The CDR3 contains 13 residues. V shed 0 bases and J shed 8 bases, with 11 bases lying between them. This clonotype was counted only a few times. Its antigen is undetermined. From the reads, TCRdb called clonotypes with MiXCR, one entry per CDR3 protein. Of 830,000 or so distinct CDR3 sequences listed, around a third are singletons. The chain recombines TRBV20-1 with TRBJ2-1; D unresolved. This clonotype was obtained from a human donor in good health (CMV status not recorded). Some clones in this sample may be carry-over from other donors' samples. This specimen was cultured CD8+ T cells from PBMCs, taken from culture after CMV antigen stimulation. The CDR3 region is CSARDLKRYEQFF. In nucleotides, the CDR3 is TGCAGTGCTAGAGATCTAAAGCGCTATGAGCAGTTCTTC.